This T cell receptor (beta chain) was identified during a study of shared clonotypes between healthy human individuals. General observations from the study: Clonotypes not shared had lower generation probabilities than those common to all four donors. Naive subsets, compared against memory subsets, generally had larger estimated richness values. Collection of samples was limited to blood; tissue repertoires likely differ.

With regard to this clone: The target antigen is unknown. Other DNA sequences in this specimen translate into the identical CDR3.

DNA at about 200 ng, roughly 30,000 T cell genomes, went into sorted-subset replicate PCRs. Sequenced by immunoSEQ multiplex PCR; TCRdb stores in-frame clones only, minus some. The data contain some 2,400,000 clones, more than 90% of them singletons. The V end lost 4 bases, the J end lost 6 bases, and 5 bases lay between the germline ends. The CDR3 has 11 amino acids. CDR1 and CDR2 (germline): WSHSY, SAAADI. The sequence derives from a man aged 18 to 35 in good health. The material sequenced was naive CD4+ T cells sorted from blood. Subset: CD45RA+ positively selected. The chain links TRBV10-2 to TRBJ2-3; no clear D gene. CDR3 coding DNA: TGCGCCAGCAGTGGGGCGGATACGCAGTATTTT. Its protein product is CASSGADTQYF.